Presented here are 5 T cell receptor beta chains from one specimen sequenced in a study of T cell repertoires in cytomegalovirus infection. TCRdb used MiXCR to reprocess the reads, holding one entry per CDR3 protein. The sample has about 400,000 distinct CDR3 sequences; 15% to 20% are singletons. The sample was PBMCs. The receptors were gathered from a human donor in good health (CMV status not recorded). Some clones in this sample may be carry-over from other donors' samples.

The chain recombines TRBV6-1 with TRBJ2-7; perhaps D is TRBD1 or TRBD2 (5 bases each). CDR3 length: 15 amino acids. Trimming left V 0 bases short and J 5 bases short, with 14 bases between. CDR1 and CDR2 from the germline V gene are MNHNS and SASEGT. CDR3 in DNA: TGTGCCAGCAGTGAAGCGCTGAGGGGCCTGAACGAGCAGTACTTC. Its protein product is CASSEALRGLNEQYF.

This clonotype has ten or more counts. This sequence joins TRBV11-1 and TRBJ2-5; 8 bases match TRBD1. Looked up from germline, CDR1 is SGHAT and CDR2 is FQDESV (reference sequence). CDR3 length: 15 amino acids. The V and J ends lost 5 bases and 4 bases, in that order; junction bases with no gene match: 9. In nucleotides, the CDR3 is TGTGCCAGCAGCGAATCAGGACAGGGAGGAGAGACCCAGTACTTC. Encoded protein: CASSESGQGGETQYF.

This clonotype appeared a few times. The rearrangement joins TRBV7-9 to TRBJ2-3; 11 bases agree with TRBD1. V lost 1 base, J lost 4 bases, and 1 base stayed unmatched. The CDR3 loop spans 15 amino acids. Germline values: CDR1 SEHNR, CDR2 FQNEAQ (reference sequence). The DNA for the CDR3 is TGTGCCAGCAGCTTAGGGACAGGGGGCGCAGATACGCAGTATTTT. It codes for CASSLGTGGADTQYF.

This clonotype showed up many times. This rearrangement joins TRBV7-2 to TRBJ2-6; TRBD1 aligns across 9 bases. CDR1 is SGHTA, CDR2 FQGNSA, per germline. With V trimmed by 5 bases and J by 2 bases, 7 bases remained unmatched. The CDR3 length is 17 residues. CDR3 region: CASSASTGGAGANVLTF. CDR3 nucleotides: TGTGCCAGCAGCGCCTCGACAGGGGGGGCTGGGGCCAACGTCCTGACTTTC.

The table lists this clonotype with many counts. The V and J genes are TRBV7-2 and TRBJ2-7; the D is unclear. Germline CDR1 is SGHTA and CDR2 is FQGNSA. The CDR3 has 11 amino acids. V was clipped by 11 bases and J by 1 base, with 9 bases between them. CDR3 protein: CAWAKSYEQYF. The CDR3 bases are TGTGCCTGGGCAAAGTCCTACGAGCAGTACTTC.